The entry below describes one TCR beta chain. Its antigen remains unknown. The entry originates in a study of T cell repertoires in cytomegalovirus infection. General study results and limits: The ex vivo response was dominated by HLA-C-restricted CMV-specific TCR beta clonotypes.

Each CDR3 protein is one row after TCRdb ran MiXCR on the reads. The sample records about 740,000 distinct CDR3 sequences, about a third being singletons. The CDR3 is made up of 15 amino acids. The germline CDR1 and CDR2 sequences are SGHTA and FQGNSA. J gave up 8 bases and V 3 bases, and 9 bases lay outside the gene matches. The chain couples TRBV7-2 to TRBJ2-1, with TRBD2 matching over 8 bases. The origin of this receptor is a human donor in good health (CMV status not recorded). Some clones in this sample may be carry-over from other donors' samples. The specimen sequenced was PBMCs. The CDR3 protein is CASSFRGGLNYEQFF. In DNA, the CDR3 is TGTGCCAGCAGCTTTCGCGGGGGGCTTAACTATGAGCAGTTCTTC.